These 8 T cell receptor beta chains originate from one sample sequenced in a study of shared clonotypes between healthy human individuals. Assay: immunoSEQ multiplex PCR; the TCRdb copy retains only in-frame clones and omits some. The table lists approximately 1,500,000 clones, 98% of them singletons. Input material: naive CD4+ T cells sorted from blood. Subset given: CD45RA+ positively selected. These receptors came from a young man in good health.

This chain uses TRBV5-1 with TRBJ2-3, with 10 bases fitting TRBD2. The CDR3 is 16 amino acids. Germline CDR1 and CDR2: SGHRS and YFSETQ. Unmatched junction bases numbered 7, after V lost 0 bases and J lost 6 bases. For the CDR3, the DNA is TGCGCCAGCAGCTTGGAGCTAGCGGGAGCCCCCGATACGCAGTATTTT. Residues: CASSLELAGAPDTQYF.

V gene TRBV15 combines with J gene TRBJ1-4; no definite D call. The germline gives CDR1 LNHNV, CDR2 YYDKDF (reference sequence). The V gene lost 7 bases and the J gene lost 3 bases, with 6 bases spanning the gap. The CDR3 runs 12 residues. The CDR3 is CATKKANEKLFF. In DNA form, the CDR3 reads TGTGCCACCAAGAAAGCTAATGAAAAACTGTTTTTT.

In its sample, this clone was seen once. The chain combines TRBV28 with TRBJ2-3; tentatively, D is TRBD1 or TRBD2 (6 bases each). Germline CDR1 MDHEN, CDR2 SYDVKM. V lost 10 bases and J 9 bases, leaving 17 bases between the germline ends. CDR3 length: 12 residues. The CDR3 coding sequence is TGTGCCACCGGGAGACGGGGGCGGACGCAGTATTTT. Translation gives CATGRRGRTQYF.

This chain links TRBV27 with TRBJ2-1, with TRBD2 identical over 12 bases. The CDR3 has 15 residues. Germline V gene data show CDR1 as MNHEY and CDR2 as SMNVEV (reference sequence). After removal of 2 bases from V and 6 bases from J, the junction contained 2 bases not matched to a gene. Written as DNA, the CDR3 is TGTGCCAGCAGTTTAAGACTAGCGGGAGTCAATGAGCAGTTCTTC. It translates to CASSLRLAGVNEQFF.

The rearrangement links TRBV6-1 to TRBJ2-7; TRBD2 agrees at 7 bases. The ends lost 1 base at V and 5 bases at J; junction bases unmatched: 8. Per the germline V gene, CDR1 is MNHNS and CDR2 is SASEGT. This CDR3 comprises 15 residues. The CDR3 sequence is CASSEGRRESHEQYF. CDR3 in DNA: TGTGCCAGCAGTGAAGGTCGGCGGGAGAGCCACGAGCAGTACTTC.

The chain recombines TRBV5-4 with TRBJ2-7; possible D gene TRBD2, 6 bases. Between the trimmed V and J ends, which lost 4 bases and 6 bases, there was a span of 26 bases. The CDR3 is made up of 17 amino acids. Per germline, CDR1 SGHNT and CDR2 YYREEE (reference sequence). CDR3 sequence: CASSLRTAGGANREQYF. DNA for the CDR3: TGTGCCAGCAGCCTCAGGACTGCCGGGGGAGCTAACCGCGAGCAGTACTTC. The variable domain in full, completed from reference TRBV5-4 and TRBJ2-7, reads ETGVTQSPTHLIKTRGQQVTLRCSSQSGHNTVSWYQQALGQGPQFIFQYYREEENGRGNFPPRFSGLQFPNYSSELNVNALELDDSALYLCASSLRTAGGANREQYFGPGTRLTVT.

V usage is TRBV30 and J usage is TRBJ2-5, with D unresolved. The CDR3 length is 13 residues. Germline-derived CDR1 and CDR2 are GTSNPN and SVGIG (reference sequence). Trimming pared 7 bases from V and 1 base from J, leaving 13 bases between. The CDR3 nucleotides read TGTGCCTTAGAACGGAGAAGCCAAGAGACCCAGTACTTC. It is translated as CALERRSQETQYF.

The genes are TRBV11-2 and TRBJ2-7; D uncertain. Trimming took off 5 bases at V and 3 bases at J, with 8 bases between the two ends. This CDR3 spans 12 amino acids. From germline, CDR1 is SGHAT and CDR2 FQNNGV. As DNA, the CDR3 is TGTGCCAGCAGCCCCCATGACTACGAGCAGTACTTC. Protein product: CASSPHDYEQYF.